These T cell receptor beta chains were read from a single sample in a study of human T cells and chemical hapten exposure. Each CDR3 protein gets one entry after TCRdb re-called the RACE reads with MiXCR. The data contain about 90,000 distinct CDR3 sequences, roughly 10% of them singletons. Material: whole blood, obtained in connection with sensitization to the hapten diphenylcyclopropenone (DPC). Receptors originate from a woman aged 25 to 45 with alopecia areata. Some clones in this sample may be carry-over from other donors' samples. The CDR3 runs from the conserved cysteine through the conserved F or W.

j_gene: TRBJ1-1
v_gene: TRBV5-1
CDR3aa: CASISDSTNTEAFF

j_gene: TRBJ1-1
v_gene: TRBV6-1
CDR3aa: CASSVDIQGYTEAFF

j_gene: TRBJ1-5
v_gene: TRBV19
CDR3aa: CASSDETGLGQPQHF

j_gene: TRBJ1-2
v_gene: TRBV5-1
CDR3aa: CASSPDPDRAYGYTF

j_gene: TRBJ2-1
v_gene: TRBV19
CDR3aa: CASSSETGVAYNEQFF

j_gene: TRBJ2-3
v_gene: TRBV11-2
CDR3aa: CASSFGTSGPTQYF

j_gene: TRBJ2-1
v_gene: TRBV29-1
CDR3aa: CSGRDPRSYNEQFF

j_gene: TRBJ2-1
v_gene: TRBV19
CDR3aa: CASTRRGDRPYNEQFF

j_gene: TRBJ2-6
v_gene: TRBV6-5
CDR3aa: CASSYSQGGTGANVLTF

j_gene: TRBJ2-5
v_gene: TRBV2
CDR3aa: CASSVLQGAGETQYF

j_gene: TRBJ1-1
v_gene: TRBV27
CDR3aa: CASSPASNTEAFF

j_gene: TRBJ2-2
v_gene: TRBV4-1
CDR3aa: CASSQWAETGELFF

j_gene: TRBJ1-5
v_gene: TRBV30
CDR3aa: CAWSPSRTGGNNQPQHF

j_gene: TRBJ2-3
v_gene: TRBV28
CDR3aa: CASSPWDTQYF

j_gene: TRBJ2-2
v_gene: TRBV4-2
CDR3aa: CASSPGLDTGELFF

j_gene: TRBJ2-2
v_gene: TRBV7-8
CDR3aa: CASSLFGAGELFF

j_gene: TRBJ2-7
v_gene: TRBV28
CDR3aa: CASTLGGKLYEQYF

j_gene: TRBJ2-1
v_gene: TRBV9
CDR3aa: CASSPGLAAGNEQFF

j_gene: TRBJ2-7
v_gene: TRBV4-3
CDR3aa: CASSQDLARAYEQYF

j_gene: TRBJ1-1
v_gene: TRBV10-2
CDR3aa: CASSESDRKGGFGNTEAFF

j_gene: TRBJ1-3
v_gene: TRBV5-8
CDR3aa: CASSFDRATGNTIYF

j_gene: TRBJ1-2
v_gene: TRBV27
CDR3aa: CASSPGTAHGYTF

j_gene: TRBJ2-7
v_gene: TRBV7-2
CDR3aa: CASSGVQGASYEQYF

j_gene: TRBJ1-1
v_gene: TRBV6-1
CDR3aa: CASGTDILEAFF

j_gene: TRBJ1-2
v_gene: TRBV6-1
CDR3aa: CASSGGRRESQRLIYGYTF